These 18 T cell receptor beta chains were sequenced from one sample in a study of T cells in Graves' hyperthyroidism and ophthalmopathy. What was amplified from RNA transcripts were TCR beta CDR3 regions. Primed by the HTBI set, a first-round RT-PCR was run on the TCR CDR3. In TCRdb, the multiplex PCR reads were re-called with MiXCR into one record per CDR3 protein. This table holds hundreds of thousands of distinct CDR3 sequences, around 15% found once. Sequenced: blood. All receptors derive from a woman aged 18-29 years with Graves' hyperthyroidism.

The chain has TRBV10-1 and TRBJ2-1; 7 bases are shared with TRBD1. V lost 3 bases and J lost 9; bases outside the gene matches: 8. Per the germline V gene, CDR1 is WNHNN and CDR2 is SYGVQD (reference sequence). The CDR3 has 14 amino acids. This CDR3 reads CASSEGTGAAEQFF. CDR3 in DNA: TGCGCCAGCAGTGAAGGTACAGGGGCCGCTGAGCAGTTCTTC.

V usage is TRBV25-1 and J usage is TRBJ1-3, with D unresolved. Germline assignment: CDR1 MGHDK and CDR2 SYGVNS. The V end lost 9 bases, the J end lost 3 bases, and 6 bases lay between the germline ends. The CDR3 is 11 amino acids. CDR3 DNA sequence: TGTGCCAGACGGGGTGGAAACACCATATATTTT. Residues: CARRGGNTIYF.

V and J are TRBV28 and TRBJ2-1; perhaps TRBD2 as D (6 bases). Trimming pared 6 bases from V and 3 bases from J, leaving 21 bases between. This CDR3 has 17 amino acids. Germline V CDR1 and CDR2: MDHEN, SYDVKM. CDR3 DNA: TGTGCCAGCAGCCCACTCTCGGGGCAGGGAGGCTACAATGAGCAGTTCTTC. As protein: CASSPLSGQGGYNEQFF.

This clonotype was found a few times. V is TRBV9 and J is TRBJ2-5, with D maybe TRBD2 (6 bases). Trimming shortened V by 2 bases and J by 1 base, and 12 bases separated the two germline ends. Germline CDR1 and CDR2: SGDLS and YYNGEE. The CDR3 has 15 residues. The CDR3 loop reads CASSVRRGPQETQYF. CDR3 nucleotide sequence: TGTGCCAGCAGCGTTCGGAGGGGCCCCCAAGAGACCCAGTACTTC.

This clonotype was observed at least ten times. The chain recombines TRBV2 with TRBJ2-1; D not resolved. V was clipped by 6 bases and J by 3 bases, with 12 bases between them. Germline CDR1 and CDR2: SNHLY and FYNNEI. The length of the CDR3 is 14 residues. CDR3 loop: CASRPEKLYNEQFF. The CDR3 bases are TGTGCCAGCAGGCCAGAGAAACTCTACAATGAGCAGTTCTTC.

The table lists this clonotype with many counts. The chain joins TRBV20-1 to TRBJ1-5, with D maybe TRBD1 (5 bases). This CDR3 is built from 16 residues. Germline V gene sequence: CDR1 DFQATT, CDR2 SNEGSKA (reference sequence). Deletions cut 3 bases from V and 1 base from J, with 16 bases between. The CDR3 is CSASGLRGRSNQPQHF. The CDR3 nucleotides are TGCAGTGCTAGCGGGCTTCGGGGACGGAGCAATCAGCCCCAGCATTTT.

This CDR3 is CSVPGPLAGYGYTF. CDR3 bases: TGCAGCGTACCCGGGCCTTTGGCGGGCTATGGCTACACCTTC. J is TRBJ1-2 and V is TRBV29-1; D remains unclear. CDR3 size: 14 residues. Trimming took 6 bases from V and 4 from J, leaving 18 bases between them. Germline assignment: CDR1 SQVTM and CDR2 ANQGSEA.

The table lists this clonotype with many counts. The rearrangement links TRBV4-2 to TRBJ2-7; 10 bases are shared with TRBD2. There are 15 residues in the CDR3. Germline V gene sequence: CDR1 LGHNA, CDR2 YNFKEQ. J was trimmed by 4 bases and V by 3 bases; bases with no gene match: 6. The CDR3 nucleotides read TGTGCCAGCAGCCAGGCTAGCGGGAGCGGTTACGAGCAGTACTTC. It specifies CASSQASGSGYEQYF.

This chain connects TRBV7-2 to TRBJ2-1; D may be TRBD2 (6 bases). Trimming took 5 bases from V and 6 from J, leaving 14 bases between them. CDR3 length equals 14 residues. The germline gives CDR1 SGHTA, CDR2 FQGNSA. CDR3 DNA: TGTGCCAGCAGCCCAAGACTAGTGGGCAATGAGCAGTTCTTC. This gives the protein CASSPRLVGNEQFF.

This clonotype was seen a few times. V is TRBV15 and J is TRBJ1-2, with D hard to call. The germline V gene has CDR1 LNHNV and CDR2 YYDKDF (reference sequence). V was trimmed by 0 bases and J by 1 base, leaving 12 bases between them. The CDR3 runs to 16 residues. The DNA for the CDR3 is TGTGCCACCAGCAGAGATCGGACGAGGGTTAACTATGGCTACACCTTC. It is translated as CATSRDRTRVNYGYTF.

In this sample, this clonotype turned up a few times. This chain joins TRBV15 and TRBJ1-1; D perhaps matches TRBD1 (6 bases). The ends were cut back, 7 bases at V and 3 bases at J, with 18 bases in the middle. Looked up from germline, CDR1 is LNHNV and CDR2 is YYDKDF (reference sequence). The CDR3 runs 15 residues. CDR3 amino acids: CATTPGGEGDTEAFF. CDR3 bases: TGTGCCACCACCCCAGGAGGGGAGGGGGACACTGAAGCTTTCTTT. The whole variable domain, filled in from reference TRBV15 and TRBJ1-1, reads DAMVIQNPRYQVTQFGKPVTLSCSQTLNHNVMYWYQQKSSQAPKLLFHYYDKDFNNEADTPDNFQSRRPNTSFCFLDIRSPGLGDTAMYLCATTPGGEGDTEAFFGQGTRLTVV.

This clonotype was detected only a few times. The chain uses TRBV19 and TRBJ2-1; the match to TRBD2 covers 9 bases. Germline V gene sequence: CDR1 LNHDA, CDR2 SQIVND (reference sequence). This CDR3 has 16 residues. The V and J ends lost 6 bases and 7 bases, in that order; junction bases with no gene match: 13. The CDR3 DNA reads TGTGCCAGTAGACTCGACCAACTAGCGGGTGCAAATGAGCAGTTCTTC. Its translation: CASRLDQLAGANEQFF.

This clonotype showed up just a few times. The chain couples TRBV10-3 to TRBJ2-7; D is perhaps TRBD1 (5 bases). V lost 2 bases, J lost 1 base, and 15 bases lay in between. The CDR3 length is 16 residues. The germline CDR1 and CDR2 sequences are ENHRY and SYGVKD. CDR3 protein: CAISEPRRVGSYEQYF. In nucleotides, the CDR3 is TGTGCCATCAGTGAGCCCCGCAGGGTTGGGTCCTACGAGCAGTACTTC.

This clonotype was counted only a few times. J is TRBJ2-2 and V is TRBV5-8, with D maybe TRBD2 (6 bases). Looked up from germline, CDR1 is SGHTS and CDR2 is YDEGEE. The CDR3 extends over 16 amino acids. The germline V and J ends were trimmed by 0 bases and 2 bases, with 11 bases remaining between them. The CDR3 sequence: CASSLGFGTNTGELFF. The CDR3 DNA follows: TGTGCCAGCAGCTTGGGATTCGGGACTAACACCGGGGAGCTGTTTTTT.

This clonotype came up many times. V gene TRBV30 combines with J gene TRBJ2-3; 9 bases match TRBD2. The CDR3 contains 13 residues. Trimming cost V 4 bases and J 4 bases; bases outside gene matches: 3. The germline gives CDR1 GTSNPN, CDR2 SVGIG (reference sequence). The DNA of the CDR3 is TGTGCCTGGAAGATAGCGGGAGCAGATACGCAGTATTTT. Translated, it gives CAWKIAGADTQYF. The variable domain in full, completed from reference TRBV30 and TRBJ2-3, reads SQTIHQWPATLVQPVGSPLSLECTVEGTSNPNLYWYRQAAGRGLQLLFYSVGIGQISSEVPQNLSASRPQDRQFILSSKKLLLSDSGFYLCAWKIAGADTQYFGPGTRLTVL.

This clonotype came up many times. This chain uses TRBV5-5 with TRBJ2-7; TRBD2 matches 16 bases. V dropped 5 bases and J dropped 2; count of bases not matched to a gene: 7. The germline CDR1 and CDR2 sequences are SGHKS and YYEKEE (reference sequence). CDR3 length: 17 residues. The DNA for the CDR3 is TGTGCCAGCAGTCGGCCGGGACTAGCGGGAGGGCCCTACGAGCAGTACTTC. Translation gives CASSRPGLAGGPYEQYF.

A few counts support this clonotype. The V and J genes are TRBV19 and TRBJ1-5; D unresolved. CDR1 and CDR2 (germline): LNHDA, SQIVND (reference sequence). Trimming removed 7 bases from V and 6 bases from J, with 13 bases in between. This CDR3 spans 13 amino acids. The CDR3 region has the DNA TGTGCCAGTAATTTGGGTTCTACTCAGCCCCAGCATTTT. Protein product: CASNLGSTQPQHF.

This clonotype showed up just a few times. The chain combines TRBV7-9 with TRBJ2-7; tentatively, D is TRBD2 (5 bases). There are 15 residues in the CDR3. Trimming shortened V by 6 bases and J by 3 bases, and 18 bases separated the two germline ends. The germline V gene encodes CDR1 SEHNR and CDR2 FQNEAQ (reference sequence). CDR3 nucleotide sequence: TGTGCCAGCAGACCAATAGGGCGGGCCAACTACGAGCAGTACTTC. It encodes CASRPIGRANYEQYF.